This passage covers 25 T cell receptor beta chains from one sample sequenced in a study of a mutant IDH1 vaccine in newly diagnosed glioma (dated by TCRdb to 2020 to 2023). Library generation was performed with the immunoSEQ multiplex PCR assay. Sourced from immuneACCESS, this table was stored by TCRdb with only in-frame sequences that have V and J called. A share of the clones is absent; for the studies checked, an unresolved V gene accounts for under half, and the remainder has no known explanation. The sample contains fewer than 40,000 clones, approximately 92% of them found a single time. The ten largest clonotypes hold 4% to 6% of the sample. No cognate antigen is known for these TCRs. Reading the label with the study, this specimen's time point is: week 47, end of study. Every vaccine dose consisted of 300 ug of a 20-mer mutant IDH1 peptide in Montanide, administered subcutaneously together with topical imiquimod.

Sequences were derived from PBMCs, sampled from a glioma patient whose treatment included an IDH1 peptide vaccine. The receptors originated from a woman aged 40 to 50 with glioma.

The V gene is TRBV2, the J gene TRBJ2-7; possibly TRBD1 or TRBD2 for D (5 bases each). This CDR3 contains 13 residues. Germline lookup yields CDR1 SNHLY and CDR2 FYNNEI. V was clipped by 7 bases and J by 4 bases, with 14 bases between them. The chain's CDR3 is CASNRDPTYEQYF. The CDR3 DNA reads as TGTGCCAGCAACCGGGACCCCACGTACGAGCAGTACTTC.

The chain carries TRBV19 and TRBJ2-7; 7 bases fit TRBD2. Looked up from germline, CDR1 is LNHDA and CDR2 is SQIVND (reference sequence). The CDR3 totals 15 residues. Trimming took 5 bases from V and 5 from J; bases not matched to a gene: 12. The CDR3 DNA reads TGTGCCAGTAGTCCCCGGGCCAGCGGGATCGACGAGCAGTACTTC. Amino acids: CASSPRASGIDEQYF.

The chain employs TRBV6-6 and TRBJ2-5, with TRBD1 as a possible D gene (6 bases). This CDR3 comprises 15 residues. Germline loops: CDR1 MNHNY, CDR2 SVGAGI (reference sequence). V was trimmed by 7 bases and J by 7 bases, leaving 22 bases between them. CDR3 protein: CASTDRTAQGATQYF. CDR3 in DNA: TGTGCCAGCACGGACAGAACAGCCCAAGGTGCGACCCAGTACTTC.

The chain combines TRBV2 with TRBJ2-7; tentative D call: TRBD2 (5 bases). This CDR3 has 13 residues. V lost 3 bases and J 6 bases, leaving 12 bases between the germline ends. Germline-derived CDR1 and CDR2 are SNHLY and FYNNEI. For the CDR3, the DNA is TGTGCCAGCAGTGAGGGCGCCCGGGGCGAGCAGTACTTC. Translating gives CASSEGARGEQYF.

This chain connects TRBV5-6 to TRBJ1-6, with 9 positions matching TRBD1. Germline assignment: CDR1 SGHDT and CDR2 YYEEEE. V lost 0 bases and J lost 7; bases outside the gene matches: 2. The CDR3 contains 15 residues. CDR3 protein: CASSLGDRVNSPLHF. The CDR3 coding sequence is TGTGCCAGCAGCTTGGGGGACAGGGTGAATTCACCCCTCCACTTT.

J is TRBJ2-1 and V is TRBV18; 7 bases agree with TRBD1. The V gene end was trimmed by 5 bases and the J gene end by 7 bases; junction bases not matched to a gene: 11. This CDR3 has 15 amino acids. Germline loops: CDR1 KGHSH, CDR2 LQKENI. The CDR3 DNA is TGTGCCAGCTCAACCTCCCGCGACAGGGTGAATGAGCAGTTCTTC. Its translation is CASSTSRDRVNEQFF.

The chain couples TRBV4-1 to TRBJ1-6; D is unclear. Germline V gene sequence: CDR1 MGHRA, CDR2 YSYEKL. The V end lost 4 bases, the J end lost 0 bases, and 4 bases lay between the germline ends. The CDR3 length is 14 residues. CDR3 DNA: TGCGCCAGCAGCCCACGCTCCTATAATTCACCCCTCCACTTT. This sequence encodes CASSPRSYNSPLHF.

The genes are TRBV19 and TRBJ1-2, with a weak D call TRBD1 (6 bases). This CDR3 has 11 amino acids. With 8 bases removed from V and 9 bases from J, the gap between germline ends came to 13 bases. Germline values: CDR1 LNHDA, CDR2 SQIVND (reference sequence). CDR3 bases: TGTGCCAGTTTTCAGGGGCTGAGCTACACCTTC. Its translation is CASFQGLSYTF.

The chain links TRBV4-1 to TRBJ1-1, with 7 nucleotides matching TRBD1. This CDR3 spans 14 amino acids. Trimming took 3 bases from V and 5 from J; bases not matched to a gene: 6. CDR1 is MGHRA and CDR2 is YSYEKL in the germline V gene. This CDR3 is CASSHFRGDTEAFF. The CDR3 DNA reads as TGCGCCAGCAGCCATTTCAGGGGGGATACTGAAGCTTTCTTT.

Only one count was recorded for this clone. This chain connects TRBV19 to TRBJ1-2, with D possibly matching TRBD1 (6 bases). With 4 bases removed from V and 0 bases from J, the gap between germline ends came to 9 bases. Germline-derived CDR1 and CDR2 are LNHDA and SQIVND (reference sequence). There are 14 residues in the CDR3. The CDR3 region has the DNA TGTGCCAGTAGTACCCGACAGGCTAACTATGGCTACACCTTC. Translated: CASSTRQANYGYTF. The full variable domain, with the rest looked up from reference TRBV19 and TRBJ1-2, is DGGITQSPKYLFRKEGQNVTLSCEQNLNHDAMYWYRQDPGQGLRLIYYSQIVNDFQKGDIAEGYSVSREKKESFPLTVTSAQKNPTAFYLCASSTRQANYGYTFGSGTRLTVV.

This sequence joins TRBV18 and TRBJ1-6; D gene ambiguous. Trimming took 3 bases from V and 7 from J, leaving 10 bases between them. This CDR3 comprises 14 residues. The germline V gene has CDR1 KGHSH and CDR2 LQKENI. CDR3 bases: TGTGCCAGCTCACCGGGTGGCCAGAATTCACCCCTCCACTTT. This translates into CASSPGGQNSPLHF. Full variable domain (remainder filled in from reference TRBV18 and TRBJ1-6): NAGVMQNPRHLVRRRGQEARLRCSPMKGHSHVYWYRQLPEEGLKFMVYLQKENIIDESGMPKERFSAEFPKEGPSILRIQQVVRGDSAAYFCASSPGGQNSPLHFGNGTRLTVT.

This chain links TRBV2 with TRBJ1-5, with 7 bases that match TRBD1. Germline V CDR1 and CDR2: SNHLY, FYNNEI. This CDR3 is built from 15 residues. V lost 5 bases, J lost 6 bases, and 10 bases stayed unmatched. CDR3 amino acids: CASSPRGARSQPQHF. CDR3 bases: TGTGCCAGCAGTCCCAGGGGGGCGCGTAGTCAGCCCCAGCATTTT.

DNA for the CDR3: TGTGCCAGCGTGGTAGGGGAGAGTAGAGGGGAGACCCAGTACTTC. As protein: CASVVGESRGETQYF. The J gene is TRBJ2-5, the V gene TRBV6-1; perhaps D is TRBD1 or TRBD2 (5 bases each). Trimming took off 8 bases at V and 5 bases at J, with 21 bases between the two ends. Looked up from germline, CDR1 is MNHNS and CDR2 is SASEGT. The CDR3 totals 15 residues.

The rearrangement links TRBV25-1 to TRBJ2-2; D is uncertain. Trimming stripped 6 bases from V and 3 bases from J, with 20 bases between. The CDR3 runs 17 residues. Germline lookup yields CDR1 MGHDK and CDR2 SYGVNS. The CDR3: CASRGRQYSPHTGELFF. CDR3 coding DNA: TGTGCCAGCAGAGGCCGCCAGTATTCGCCCCACACCGGGGAGCTGTTTTTT.

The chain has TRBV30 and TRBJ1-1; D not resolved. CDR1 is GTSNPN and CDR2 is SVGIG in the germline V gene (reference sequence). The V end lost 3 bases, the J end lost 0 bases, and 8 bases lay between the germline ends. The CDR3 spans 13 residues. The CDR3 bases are TGTGCCTGGAGCCCCGGGCTGAACACTGAAGCTTTCTTT. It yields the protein CAWSPGLNTEAFF. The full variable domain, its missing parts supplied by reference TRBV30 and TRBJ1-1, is SQTIHQWPATLVQPVGSPLSLECTVEGTSNPNLYWYRQAAGRGLQLLFYSVGIGQISSEVPQNLSASRPQDRQFILSSKKLLLSDSGFYLCAWSPGLNTEAFFGQGTRLTVV.

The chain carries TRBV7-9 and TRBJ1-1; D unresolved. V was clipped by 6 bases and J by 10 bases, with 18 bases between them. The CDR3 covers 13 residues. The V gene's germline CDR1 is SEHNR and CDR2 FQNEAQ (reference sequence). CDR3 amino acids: CASRKAAQGRAFF. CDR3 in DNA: TGTGCCAGCAGAAAAGCAGCTCAAGGTAGAGCTTTCTTT.

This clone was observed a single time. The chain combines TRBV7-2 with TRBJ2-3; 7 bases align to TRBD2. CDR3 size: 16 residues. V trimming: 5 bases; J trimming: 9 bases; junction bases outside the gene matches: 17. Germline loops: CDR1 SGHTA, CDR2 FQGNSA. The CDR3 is CASSRGDGVASETQYF. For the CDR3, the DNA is TGTGCCAGCAGCCGGGGGGACGGGGTAGCTTCCGAGACGCAGTATTTT.

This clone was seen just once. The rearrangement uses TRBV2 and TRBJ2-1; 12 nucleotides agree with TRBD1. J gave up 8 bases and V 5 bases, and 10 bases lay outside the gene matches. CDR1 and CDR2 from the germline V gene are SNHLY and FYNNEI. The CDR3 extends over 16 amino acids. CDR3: CASSLPGTGGMDEQFF. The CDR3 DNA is TGTGCCAGCAGTTTACCCGGGACAGGGGGCATGGATGAGCAGTTCTTC.

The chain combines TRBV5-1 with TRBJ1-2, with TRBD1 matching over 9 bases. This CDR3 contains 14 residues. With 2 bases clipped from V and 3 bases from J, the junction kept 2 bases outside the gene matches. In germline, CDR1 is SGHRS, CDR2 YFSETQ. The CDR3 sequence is CASSFRDRDYGYTF. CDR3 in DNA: TGCGCCAGCAGCTTCCGGGACAGGGACTATGGCTACACCTTC.

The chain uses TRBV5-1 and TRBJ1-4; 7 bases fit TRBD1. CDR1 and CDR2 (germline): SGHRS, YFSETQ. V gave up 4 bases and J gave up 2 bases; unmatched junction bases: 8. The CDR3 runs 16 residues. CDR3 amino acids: CASSGDRDRTNEKLFF. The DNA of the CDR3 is TGCGCCAGCAGCGGGGACAGAGACAGGACTAATGAAAAACTGTTTTTT.

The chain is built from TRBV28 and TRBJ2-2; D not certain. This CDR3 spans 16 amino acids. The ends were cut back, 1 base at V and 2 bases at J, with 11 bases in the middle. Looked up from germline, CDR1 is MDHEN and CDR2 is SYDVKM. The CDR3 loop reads CASSLSWQINTGELFF. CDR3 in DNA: TGTGCCAGCAGTTTATCATGGCAGATAAACACCGGGGAGCTGTTTTTT.

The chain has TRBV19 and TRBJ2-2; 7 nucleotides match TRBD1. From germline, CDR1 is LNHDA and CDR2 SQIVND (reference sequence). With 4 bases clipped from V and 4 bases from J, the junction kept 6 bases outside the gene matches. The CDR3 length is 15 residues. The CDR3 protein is CASSRRTGGTGELFF. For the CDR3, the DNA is TGTGCCAGTAGTAGACGGACAGGTGGCACCGGGGAGCTGTTTTTT.

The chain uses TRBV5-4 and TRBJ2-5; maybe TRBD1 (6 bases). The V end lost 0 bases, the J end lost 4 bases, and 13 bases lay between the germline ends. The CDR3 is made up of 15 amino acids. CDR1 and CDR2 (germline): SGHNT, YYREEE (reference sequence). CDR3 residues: CASSLVGGVGETQYF. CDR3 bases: TGTGCCAGCAGCTTGGTTGGGGGCGTGGGAGAGACCCAGTACTTC.

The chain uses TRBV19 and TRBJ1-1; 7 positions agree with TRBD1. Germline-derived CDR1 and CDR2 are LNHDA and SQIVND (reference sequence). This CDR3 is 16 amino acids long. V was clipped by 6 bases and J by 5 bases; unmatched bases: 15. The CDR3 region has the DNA TGTGCCAGTAGCTATTTCCCCGGGACAGAATGGACTGAAGCTTTCTTT. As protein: CASSYFPGTEWTEAFF.

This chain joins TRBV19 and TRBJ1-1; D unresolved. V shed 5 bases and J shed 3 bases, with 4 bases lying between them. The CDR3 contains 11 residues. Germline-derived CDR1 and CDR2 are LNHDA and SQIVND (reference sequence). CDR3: CASSAYTEAFF. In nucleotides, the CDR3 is TGTGCCAGTAGTGCGTACACTGAAGCTTTCTTT.